Listed below are T cell receptor beta chains from one sample, sequenced in a study of blood T cell repertoires in COVID-19. The data were produced by immunoSEQ multiplex PCR, yet TCRdb's version contains in-frame clones alone and is incomplete. Of some 300,000 clones listed, roughly 90% are singletons. The sequenced sample was peripheral blood. All receptors come from a woman between 25 and 40 years old with COVID-19, enrolled during active disease. CDR3s include the opening cysteine and the closing phenylalanine or tryptophan. A D gene is named only where the DNA matches it firmly. Size is stated for part of the rows, as once, few or many counts, or as a class when the clone is expanded.

CDR3	DNA	size	V	J	D
CATSRQGVQEKLFF	TGTGCCACCAGCCGACAAGGGGTCCAAGAAAAACTGTTTTTT	NA	TRBV15	TRBJ1-4	NA
CATRETRGNTGELFF	TGTGCCACCAGGGAAACCAGGGGAAACACCGGGGAGCTGTTTTTT	NA	TRBV24-1	TRBJ2-2	NA
CASSYSQTGIEAFF	TGTGCCAGCAGTTACTCCCAGACAGGGATTGAAGCTTTCTTT	NA	TRBV6-6	TRBJ1-1	TRBD1
CASSYDRGHRAGELFF	TGTGCCAGCAGCTATGACAGGGGGCATCGGGCCGGGGAGCTGTTTTTT	NA	TRBV5-8	TRBJ2-2	TRBD1
CASSPNGATNEKLFF	TGTGCCAGCAGCCCTAACGGTGCAACTAATGAAAAACTGTTTTTT	NA	TRBV7-2	TRBJ1-4	NA
CASTVSGGPHNEQFF	TGTGCCAGCACAGTTAGCGGGGGACCTCACAATGAGCAGTTCTTC	once	TRBV27	TRBJ2-1	TRBD2
CASSYSRYRMNTEAFF	TGTGCCAGCAGTTACTCGAGGTACAGGATGAACACTGAAGCTTTCTTT	few	TRBV6-5	TRBJ1-1	NA
CASSLVGRRTQYF	TGTGCCAGCAGCTTAGTTGGGAGGAGGACCCAGTACTTC	NA	TRBV7-9	TRBJ2-5	NA
CASSQDLWDREIYGYTF	TGCGCCAGCAGCCAAGATCTTTGGGACAGAGAGATCTATGGCTACACCTTC	NA	TRBV4-1	TRBJ1-2	TRBD1
CASSRGQGAYQPQHF	TGTGCCAGTAGTAGAGGCCAGGGGGCCTATCAGCCCCAGCATTTT	NA	TRBV19	TRBJ1-5	TRBD1
CASHDREVGGELFF	TGTGCCAGCCATGACAGGGAGGTTGGCGGGGAGCTGTTTTTT	NA	TRBV6-5	TRBJ2-2	NA
CASSSPGTPSHF	TGTGCCAGCAGTTCGCCCGGGACACCCTCTCACTTC	NA	TRBV12-3/TRBV12-4	TRBJ1-2	NA
CASSVEVRTEAFF	TGTGCCAGCAGCGTCGAAGTTAGAACTGAAGCTTTCTTT	NA	TRBV9	TRBJ1-1	NA
CASSSILTGGNTEAFF	TGTGCCAGCAGTTCCATCCTTACAGGGGGGAACACTGAAGCTTTCTTT	NA	TRBV6-5	TRBJ1-1	TRBD1
CASSLVVDSNYGYTF	TGTGCCAGCAGCTTAGTAGTGGACAGCAACTATGGCTACACCTTC	NA	TRBV7-8	TRBJ1-2	NA
CASSQQGLETQYF	TGTGCCAGCAGCCAACAGGGCCTGGAGACCCAGTACTTC	NA	TRBV5-6	TRBJ2-5	NA
CASSSPLAGGMNEQFF	TGTGCCAGCAGTTCCCCCCTAGCGGGGGGGATGAATGAGCAGTTCTTC	NA	TRBV27	TRBJ2-1	TRBD2
CASTPGGGSSPLHF	TGTGCCAGCACTCCCGGGGGGGGGAGTTCACCCCTCCACTTT	NA	TRBV28	TRBJ1-6	NA
CATSRDKGVRYNEQFF	TGTGCCACCAGCAGAGATAAGGGGGTCAGATACAATGAGCAGTTCTTC	once	TRBV15	TRBJ2-1	NA
CASSEVGHDGYTF	TGTGCCAGCAGTGAAGTGGGACACGATGGCTACACCTTC	NA	TRBV6-1	TRBJ1-2	NA
CASSSGTGSRAYGYTF	TGTGCCAGCTCATCCGGGACAGGATCAAGAGCCTATGGCTACACCTTC	once	TRBV18	TRBJ1-2	TRBD1
CASSIEAGRNGYTF	TGTGCCAGTAGTATAGAGGCAGGGAGGAATGGCTACACCTTC	NA	TRBV19	TRBJ1-2	NA
CASSPAGVGTDTQYF	TGTGCCAGCAGCCCTGCGGGCGTCGGCACAGATACGCAGTATTTT	NA	TRBV5-4	TRBJ2-3	NA
CASRKDRGNTGELFF	TGTGCCAGCAGAAAGGACAGGGGTAACACCGGGGAGCTGTTTTTT	NA	TRBV6-5	TRBJ2-2	TRBD1
CASSQRQEAFF	TGTGCCAGCAGCCAGAGACAGGAAGCTTTCTTT	NA	TRBV14	TRBJ1-1	NA
CASSVDRLYGYTF	TGCGCCAGCAGTGTTGACAGGCTCTATGGCTACACCTTC	NA	TRBV23-1	TRBJ1-2	NA
CATRTGVFLANEKLFF	TGTGCCACTCGGACAGGGGTCTTCCTAGCGAATGAAAAACTGTTTTTT	NA	TRBV2	TRBJ1-4	TRBD1
CASSERQGTEAFF	TGTGCCAGCAGTGAGAGGCAGGGCACTGAAGCTTTCTTT	once	TRBV6-1	TRBJ1-1	NA
CASSWASGLADTQYF	TGTGCCAGCAGTTGGGCTAGCGGACTGGCAGATACGCAGTATTTT	NA	TRBV6-6	TRBJ2-3	TRBD2
CASSLSVTGMYGGFEQYF	TGTGCCAGCAGCTTATCGGTGACAGGAATGTATGGGGGATTCGAGCAGTACTTC	NA	TRBV7-2	TRBJ2-7	NA
CATSPDSLNYGYTF	TGTGCCACCTCGCCGGACAGTCTAAACTATGGCTACACCTTC	NA	TRBV24-1	TRBJ1-2	NA
CASSYRRRRGNTEAFF	TGTGCCAGCAGTTACCGCAGGAGGCGGGGGAACACTGAAGCTTTCTTT	NA	TRBV6-5	TRBJ1-1	NA
CASSLPGGSNQPQHF	TGTGCCAGCAGTCTACCCGGGGGTAGCAATCAGCCCCAGCATTTT	NA	TRBV28	TRBJ1-5	NA
CASSPRQGTEKLFF	TGTGCCAGCAGCCCTCGACAGGGAACTGAAAAACTGTTTTTT	once	TRBV3-1/TRBV3-2	TRBJ1-4	TRBD1
CAWSVGGNQPQHF	TGTGCCTGGAGTGTTGGGGGGAATCAGCCCCAGCATTTT	NA	TRBV30	TRBJ1-5	NA
CASSLLANTGELFF	TGTGCCAGCAGTTTACTGGCCAACACCGGGGAGCTGTTTTTT	NA	TRBV28	TRBJ2-2	NA
CSASGNQPQHF	TGCAGTGCTAGCGGGAATCAGCCCCAGCATTTT	NA	TRBV20-1	TRBJ1-5	NA
CASGSYSGGTGELFF	TGTGCTAGTGGTTCTTATTCAGGGGGCACCGGGGAGCTGTTTTTT	NA	TRBV12-5	TRBJ2-2	TRBD1
CASSLFGTGVVNEQFF	TGTGCCAGCAGCTTATTCGGGACAGGGGTGGTAAATGAGCAGTTCTTC	NA	TRBV7-3	TRBJ2-1	TRBD1
CASSGTSGGTDTQYF	TGTGCCAGCAGTGGGACTAGCGGGGGCACAGATACGCAGTATTTT	NA	TRBV6-4	TRBJ2-3	TRBD2
CASSPIRGTGELFF	TGTGCCAGCAGCCCCATCCGGGGTACCGGGGAGCTGTTTTTT	NA	TRBV11-3	TRBJ2-2	NA
CASSLDLQQETQYF	TGTGCCAGCAGCTTAGATCTCCAGCAAGAGACCCAGTACTTC	NA	TRBV11-3	TRBJ2-5	NA
CASRDPLGALGEKLFF	TGTGCCAGCAGGGACCCCCTTGGGGCTCTAGGGGAAAAACTGTTTTTT	NA	TRBV2	TRBJ1-4	NA
CASAPPRGGYTF	TGTGCCAGCGCCCCACCCCGGGGTGGCTACACCTTC	once	TRBV28	TRBJ1-2	NA
CSVPENTEAFF	TGCAGTGTCCCAGAGAACACTGAAGCTTTCTTT	NA	TRBV20-1	TRBJ1-1	NA
CASSPQRGAYNEQFF	TGCGCCAGCAGCCCCCAGCGGGGGGCCTACAATGAGCAGTTCTTC	once	TRBV4-1	TRBJ2-1	TRBD2
CASSPGQGRDGYTF	TGTGCCAGCAGCCCGGGACAGGGAAGGGATGGCTACACCTTC	NA	TRBV5-4	TRBJ1-2	TRBD1
CASSPEARDTQYF	TGTGCCAGCAGCCCAGAGGCGAGAGATACGCAGTATTTT	NA	TRBV7-2	TRBJ2-3	NA
CASSYSTAGGNTIYF	TGTGCCAGCAGTTACTCAACCGCAGGGGGAAACACCATATATTTT	NA	TRBV6-5	TRBJ1-3	NA
CASSFLTVTDTQYF	TGTGCCAGCAGCTTTCTTACAGTCACAGATACGCAGTATTTT	once	TRBV7-9	TRBJ2-3	NA
CASSTDRGSGTDTQYF	TGTGCCAGCAGCACTGACAGGGGTTCAGGCACAGATACGCAGTATTTT	once	TRBV11-1	TRBJ2-3	TRBD1
CARDYIAGHSYEQYF	TGTGCCAGAGACTATATAGCGGGGCACTCCTACGAGCAGTACTTC	NA	TRBV5-3	TRBJ2-7	TRBD2
CASSWTDSNTEAFF	TGTGCCAGCAGCTGGACAGATTCGAACACTGAAGCTTTCTTT	NA	TRBV5-5	TRBJ1-1	NA
CASRVVGGLYSNQPQHF	TGTGCCAGCCGTGTAGTGGGGGGACTCTATAGCAATCAGCCCCAGCATTTT	NA	TRBV6-1	TRBJ1-5	NA
CSVVLGVLYTF	TGCAGCGTTGTCTTAGGGGTTCTCTACACCTTC	NA	TRBV29-1	TRBJ1-2	NA
CASSSRGRGTGYTF	TGTGCCAGCAGCTCCCGCGGCAGGGGAACAGGCTACACCTTC	NA	TRBV7-2	TRBJ1-2	NA
CASSPLGGTEAFF	TGTGCCAGCTCACCATTAGGGGGCACTGAAGCTTTCTTT	NA	TRBV18	TRBJ1-1	NA
CASSSLTGEPNVLTF	TGCGCCAGCAGCTCGTTGACAGGGGAGCCCAACGTCCTGACTTTC	NA	TRBV5-1	TRBJ2-6	TRBD1